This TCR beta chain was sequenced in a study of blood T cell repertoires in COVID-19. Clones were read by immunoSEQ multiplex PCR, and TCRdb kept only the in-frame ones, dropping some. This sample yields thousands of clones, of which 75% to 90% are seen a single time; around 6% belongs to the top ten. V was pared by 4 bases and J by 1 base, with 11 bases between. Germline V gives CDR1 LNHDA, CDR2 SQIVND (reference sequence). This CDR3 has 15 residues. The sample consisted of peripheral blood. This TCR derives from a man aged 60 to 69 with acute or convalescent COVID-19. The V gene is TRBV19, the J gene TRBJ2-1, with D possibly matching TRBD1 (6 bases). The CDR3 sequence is CASSNYRVSYNEQFF. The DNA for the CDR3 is TGTGCCAGTAGTAACTACAGGGTATCCTACAATGAGCAGTTCTTC.